This paragraph reports one T cell receptor (beta chain). The data derive from a study of blood T cell repertoires in COVID-19. Study-wide context: COVID-19 samples collected from the United States, Italy and Spain covered acute and convalescent phases. T cells, B-cell-depleted T cells, or PBMCs provided the cDNA or gDNA that served as material.

Germline CDR1 reads LNHDA; CDR2 reads SQIVND (reference sequence). V shed 4 bases, J shed 4 bases, and the junction held 6 bases outside the gene matches. The CDR3 consists of 15 residues. Study processing details: Amplifying reference gene primers gave estimates of nucleated cell counts. Assay used: immunoSEQ multiplex PCR; TCRdb lists only in-frame clones, some missing. For V, J and clone size, that table is used; D and trimming come from the DNA. This table holds about 130,000 clones, about 80% found once. This clonotype was sampled from a man aged 60 to 69 with acute or convalescent COVID-19. This chain connects TRBV19 to TRBJ1-3; the match to TRBD1 covers 8 bases. Sequenced sample: peripheral blood. CDR3 residues: CASSTETGAGNTIYF. CDR3 DNA sequence: TGTGCCAGTAGTACGGAGACAGGGGCCGGAAACACCATATATTTT.